These T cell receptor beta chains were read from a single sample in a study of CXCR3-negative and CXCR3-positive naive CD8 T cells. Following a re-call of the 5' RACE reads, TCRdb has one entry per CDR3 protein and lacks DNA. This repertoire includes roughly 99,000 distinct CDR3 sequences. Sequencing used naive CXCR3+ CD8+ T cells from blood. These TCRs come from a human donor in good health. Some clones in this sample may be carry-over from other donors' samples. Each CDR3 is given with its conserved first and last residue. The order of the fields is V gene, CDR3 length, J gene, CDR3 protein.

TRBV5-1,15,TRBJ2-7,CASSLSTGGSHEQYF
TRBV5-1,12,TRBJ1-1,CASSRTGTEAFF
TRBV27,11,TRBJ2-7,CASRRGGEQYF
TRBV7-7,16,TRBJ2-5,CASSLGLAAIQETQYF
TRBV6-5,12,TRBJ2-1,CASSTGYNEQFF
TRBV6-4,14,TRBJ2-2,CASSRATDTGELFF
TRBV15,15,TRBJ2-5,CATSRDGQNQETQYF
TRBV28,14,TRBJ2-7,CASSLTGGASEQYF
TRBV7-9,13,TRBJ2-2,CASSNGGTGELFF
TRBV7-8,16,TRBJ2-1,CASSPLATSSYNEQFF
TRBV4-1,16,TRBJ2-2,CASSHPDSANTGELFF
TRBV6-2/TRBV6-3,19,TRBJ2-1,CASSPGRLAGGVHGDEQFF
TRBV7-2,15,TRBJ2-5,CARRGAGGRQETQYF
TRBV3-1,12,TRBJ2-1,CASSQEGGEQFF
TRBV28,15,TRBJ2-5,CASSPSRYLQETQYF
TRBV12-3/TRBV12-4,13,TRBJ2-3,CASSFSPVDTQYF
TRBV19,14,TRBJ2-7,CASMSIGSSYEQYF
TRBV7-9,11,TRBJ2-1,CASSPDDEPFF
TRBV27,14,TRBJ2-2,CASSLTWGTGELFF
TRBV29-1,13,TRBJ2-2,CSVEGVNTGELFF
TRBV7-9,12,TRBJ1-1,CAISLGNTEAFF
TRBV29-1,15,TRBJ1-1,CSVARDRGWGTEAFF
TRBV4-3,15,TRBJ2-1,CASSQDIVGYNEQFF
TRBV23-1,19,TRBJ1-5,CASSHPPGGGEYSNQPQHF
TRBV7-3,15,TRBJ2-7,CASSFPLRRSYEQYF
TRBV20-1,14,TRBJ2-7,CSATSGRTTYEQYF
TRBV29-1,14,TRBJ1-2,CSVEGTGVRYGYTF
TRBV5-1,14,TRBJ2-1,CASTRADRGDEQFF
TRBV5-5,15,TRBJ2-5,CASSLALAGQETQYF
TRBV12-3/TRBV12-4,13,TRBJ2-7,CASMGSSSYEQYF
TRBV7-8,14,TRBJ2-1,CASSLHGGVYEQFF
TRBV29-1,15,TRBJ2-7,CSVVKDRYGVYEQYF
TRBV18,16,TRBJ2-7,CASSPPGTGSPYEQYF
TRBV3-1,23,TRBJ2-2,CASSPPPWYRDPSFGANTGELFF
TRBV12-3/TRBV12-4,14,TRBJ2-3,CASSLQRGRNTQYF
TRBV12-3/TRBV12-4,15,TRBJ2-1,CASSLYGGSYNEQFF
TRBV7-6,14,TRBJ2-7,CASSLSPGQPEQYF
TRBV13,15,TRBJ1-4,CASSLGTYGNEKLFF
TRBV6-5,13,TRBJ2-7,CASSLIGVNEQYF
TRBV19,14,TRBJ1-1,CASIRDLWGTEAFF
TRBV7-9,17,TRBJ2-2,CASSLQGERSNTGELFF
TRBV4-3,17,TRBJ2-5,CASSQVGSSGGAETQYF
TRBV6-5,18,TRBJ2-2,CASSYSIAAGTNTGELFF
TRBV29-1,17,TRBJ2-6,CSVDELGRGPGANVLTF
TRBV7-9,15,TRBJ2-1,CASSSHEGGWDEQFF
TRBV4-3,15,TRBJ2-5,CASSRGTGGTETQYF
TRBV4-2,12,TRBJ2-7,CASSQEGDEQYF
TRBV6-6,14,TRBJ2-7,CASSLSGRSYEQYF
TRBV7-2,19,TRBJ2-2,CASSSLIDRQVIFAGELFF
TRBV7-6,16,TRBJ2-2,CASSFRGLHFTGELFF
TRBV6-6,16,TRBJ2-6,CASSSGTPSGANVLTF
TRBV12-5,13,TRBJ2-1,CASGSTGMGEQFF
TRBV12-3/TRBV12-4,13,TRBJ1-1,CASSLGGLAEAFF
TRBV2,13,TRBJ1-5,CASDRESNQPQHF
TRBV7-2,14,TRBJ2-1,CASSLAAAGNEQFF